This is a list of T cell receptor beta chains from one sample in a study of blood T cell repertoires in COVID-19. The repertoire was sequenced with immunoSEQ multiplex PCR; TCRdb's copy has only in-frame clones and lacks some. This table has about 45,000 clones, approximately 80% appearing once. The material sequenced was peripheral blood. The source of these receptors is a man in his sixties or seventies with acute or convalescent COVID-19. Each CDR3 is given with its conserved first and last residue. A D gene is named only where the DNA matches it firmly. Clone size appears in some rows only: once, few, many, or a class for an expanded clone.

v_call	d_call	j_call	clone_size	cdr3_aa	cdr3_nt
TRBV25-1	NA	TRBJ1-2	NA	CASSESGVPPYGYTF	TGTGCCAGCAGTGAGTCAGGGGTACCCCCTTATGGCTACACCTTC
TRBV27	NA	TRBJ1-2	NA	CASSGDRLGGYTF	TGTGCCAGCAGTGGCGACAGGCTTGGCGGCTACACCTTC
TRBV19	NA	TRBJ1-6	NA	CASSTVYNSPLHF	TGTGCCAGTTCGACAGTCTATAATTCACCCCTCCACTTT
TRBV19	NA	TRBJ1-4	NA	CASSIGLEKLFF	TGTGCCAGTAGTATAGGACTGGAAAAACTGTTTTTT
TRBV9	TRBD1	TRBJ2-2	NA	CASSIRQGAVGELFF	TGTGCCAGCAGCATAAGACAGGGGGCCGTCGGGGAGCTGTTTTTT
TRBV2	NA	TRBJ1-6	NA	CAIEDRSYSPLHF	TGTGCCATCGAAGACAGGAGTTATTCACCCCTCCACTTT
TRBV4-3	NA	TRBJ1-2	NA	CASSQEPAGPGYGYTF	TGCGCCAGCAGCCAAGAACCAGCGGGACCCGGCTATGGCTACACCTTC
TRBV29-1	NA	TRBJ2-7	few	CSVEGSRPGEQYF	TGCAGCGTTGAAGGTTCGCGGCCTGGTGAGCAGTACTTC
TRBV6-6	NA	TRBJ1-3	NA	CASSLGVSGNTIYF	TGTGCCAGCAGCTTAGGGGTCTCTGGAAACACCATATATTTT
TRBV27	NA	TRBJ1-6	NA	CASSKFQTEPNSPLHF	TGTGCCAGCAGTAAATTCCAGACAGAACCTAATTCACCCCTCCACTTT
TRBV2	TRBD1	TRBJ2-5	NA	CASLDRERVTQYF	TGTGCCAGCCTTGACAGGGAGAGGGTGACCCAGTACTTC
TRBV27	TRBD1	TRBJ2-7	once	CATPSRDRVSKLYEQYF	TGTGCCACCCCATCCCGCGACAGGGTTAGTAAATTATACGAGCAGTACTTC
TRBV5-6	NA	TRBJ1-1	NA	CASRGGALNTEAFF	TGTGCCAGCAGAGGAGGGGCCCTTAACACTGAAGCTTTCTTT
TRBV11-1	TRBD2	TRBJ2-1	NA	CASSFERGYNEQFF	TGTGCCAGCAGCTTTGAGCGGGGATACAATGAGCAGTTCTTC
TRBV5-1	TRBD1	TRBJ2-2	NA	CASSFGQGGELFF	TGCGCCAGCAGTTTTGGACAGGGCGGGGAGCTGTTTTTT
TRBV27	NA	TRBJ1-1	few	CASSLVGNTEAFF	TGTGCCAGCAGTTTGGTCGGGAACACTGAAGCTTTCTTT
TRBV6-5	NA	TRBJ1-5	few	CASKPDSSNQPQHF	TGTGCCAGCAAACCAGACAGCTCCAATCAGCCCCAGCATTTT
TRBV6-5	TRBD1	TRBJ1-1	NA	CASSPPGQPNTEAFF	TGTGCCAGCAGTCCTCCGGGACAGCCCAACACTGAAGCTTTCTTT
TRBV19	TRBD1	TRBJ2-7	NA	CASSKRAGQGSGEQYF	TGTGCCAGTAGTAAGAGGGCGGGACAGGGATCGGGAGAGCAGTACTTC
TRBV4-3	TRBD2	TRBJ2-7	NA	CASSQIAGAVYEQYF	TGCGCCAGCAGCCAGATAGCGGGGGCCGTCTACGAGCAGTACTTC
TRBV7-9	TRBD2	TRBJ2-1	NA	CASSPLLAGVNNEQFF	TGTGCCAGCAGCCCGTTACTAGCGGGGGTGAACAATGAGCAGTTCTTC
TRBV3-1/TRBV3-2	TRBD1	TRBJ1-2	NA	CASSQVQGAESNYGYTF	TGTGCCAGCAGCCAAGTGCAGGGGGCCGAATCTAACTATGGCTACACCTTC
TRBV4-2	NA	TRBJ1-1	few	CASSSLGTGDQAEAFF	TGTGCCAGCAGCTCCTTAGGGACTGGGGATCAGGCTGAAGCTTTCTTT
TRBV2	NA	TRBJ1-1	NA	CASSQDTTEAFF	TGTGCCAGCAGTCAAGACACCACTGAAGCTTTCTTT
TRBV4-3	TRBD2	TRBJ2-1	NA	CASSPIIAGGEQFF	TGCGCCAGCAGCCCCATTATAGCGGGGGGTGAGCAGTTCTTC
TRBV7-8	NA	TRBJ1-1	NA	CASSLRGNTEAFF	TGTGCCAGCAGCTTACGGGGAAACACTGAAGCTTTCTTT
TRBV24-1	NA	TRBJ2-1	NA	CATSDPTGSSYNEQFF	TGTGCCACCAGTGATCCAACGGGGAGCTCCTACAATGAGCAGTTCTTC
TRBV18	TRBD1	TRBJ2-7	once	CASSPGTGTYEQYF	TGTGCCAGCTCACCGGGGACAGGAACCTACGAGCAGTACTTC
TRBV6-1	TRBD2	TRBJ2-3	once	CASSEFAGLAGADTQYF	TGTGCCAGCAGTGAGTTCGCGGGACTAGCGGGCGCAGATACGCAGTATTTT
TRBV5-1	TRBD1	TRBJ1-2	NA	CASSPVDRGRVGYTF	TGCGCCAGCAGCCCAGTCGACAGGGGGCGAGTCGGCTACACCTTC
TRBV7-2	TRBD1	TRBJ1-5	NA	CASSLPGGRQPQHF	TGTGCCAGCAGCTTGCCAGGGGGACGTCAGCCCCAGCATTTT
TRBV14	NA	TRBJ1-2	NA	CASSQNQAGVGYGYTF	TGTGCCAGCAGCCAGAACCAGGCAGGGGTCGGCTATGGCTACACCTTC
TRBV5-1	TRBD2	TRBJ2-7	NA	CASSLFFGEGRNEQYF	TGCGCCAGCAGCTTGTTTTTTGGGGAGGGACGAAACGAGCAGTACTTC
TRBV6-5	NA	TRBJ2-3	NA	CAGNREISTDTQYF	TGTGCCGGAAACAGGGAGATTAGCACAGATACGCAGTATTTT
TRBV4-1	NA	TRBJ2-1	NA	CASSHLGQGNEQFF	TGCGCCAGCAGCCATCTTGGGCAGGGGAATGAGCAGTTCTTC
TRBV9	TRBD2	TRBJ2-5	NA	CASSVQAGAPGETQYF	TGTGCCAGCAGCGTTCAAGCGGGGGCCCCGGGGGAGACCCAGTACTTC
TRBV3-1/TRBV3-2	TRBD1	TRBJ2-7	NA	CASSRGQGTYEQYF	TGTGCCAGCAGCCGCGGACAGGGCACCTACGAGCAGTACTTC
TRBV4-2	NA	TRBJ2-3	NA	CASSQEVARSTDTQYF	TGTGCCAGCAGCCAAGAGGTGGCTAGGAGCACAGATACGCAGTATTTT
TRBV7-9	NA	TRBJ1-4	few	CASSLGTANEKLFF	TGTGCCAGCAGCTTAGGGACAGCTAATGAAAAACTGTTTTTT
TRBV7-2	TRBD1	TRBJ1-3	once	CASSLGTGARSGNTIYF	TGTGCCAGCAGCTTAGGGACAGGAGCCCGCTCTGGAAACACCATATATTTT
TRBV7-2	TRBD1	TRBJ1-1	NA	CASSPWTGGVGTEAFF	TGTGCCAGCAGCCCCTGGACAGGGGGGGTGGGCACTGAAGCTTTCTTT
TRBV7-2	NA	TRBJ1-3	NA	CASSLGLGNTIYF	TGTGCCAGCAGCTTAGGACTCGGAAACACCATATATTTT
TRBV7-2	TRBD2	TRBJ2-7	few	CASSSPGLAGTDYEQYF	TGTGCCAGCAGCTCGCCTGGACTAGCGGGAACCGACTACGAGCAGTACTTC
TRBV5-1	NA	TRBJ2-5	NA	CASSLLGSRETQYF	TGCGCCAGCAGCTTGCTAGGAAGTCGAGAGACCCAGTACTTC
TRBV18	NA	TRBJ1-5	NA	CASSPSRGELSNQPQHF	TGTGCCAGCTCACCAAGTCGGGGGGAATTGAGCAATCAGCCCCAGCATTTT
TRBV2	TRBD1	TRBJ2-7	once	CASSEEAGGAYEQYF	TGTGCCAGCAGTGAAGAGGCAGGGGGCGCGTACGAGCAGTACTTC
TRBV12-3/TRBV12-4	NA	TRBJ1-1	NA	CASSFGVGSEAFF	TGTGCCAGCAGTTTTGGAGTCGGGTCTGAAGCTTTCTTT
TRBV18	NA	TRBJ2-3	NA	CASSPGELLVTDTQYF	TGTGCCAGCTCACCGGGAGAACTCTTAGTCACAGATACGCAGTATTTT
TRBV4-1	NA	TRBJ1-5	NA	CASSSPLQGPNQPQHF	TGCGCCAGCAGCTCTCCTCTACAGGGCCCCAATCAGCCCCAGCATTTT
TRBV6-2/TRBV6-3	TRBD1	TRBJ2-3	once	CASSGQGATDTQYF	TGTGCCAGCAGCGGACAGGGGGCCACAGATACGCAGTATTTT
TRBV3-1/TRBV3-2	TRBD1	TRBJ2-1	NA	CASSQTGGEQFF	TGTGCCAGCAGCCAAACAGGGGGTGAGCAGTTCTTC
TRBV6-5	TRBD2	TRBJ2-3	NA	CASSPLADGDTQYF	TGTGCCAGCAGCCCGCTAGCGGATGGAGATACGCAGTATTTT
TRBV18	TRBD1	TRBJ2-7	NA	CASSRGQGTYEQYF	TGTGCCAGCTCGAGGGGACAGGGTACCTACGAGCAGTACTTC
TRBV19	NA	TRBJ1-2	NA	CASTVFGQNYGYTF	TGTGCCAGTACCGTCTTCGGACAGAACTATGGCTACACCTTC
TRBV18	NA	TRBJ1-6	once	CASSPAPHNSPLHF	TGTGCCAGCTCACCGGCCCCCCATAATTCACCCCTCCACTTT
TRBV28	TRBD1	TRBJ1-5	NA	CASTDGGDRGHQPQHF	TGTGCCAGCACCGACGGGGGGGACAGGGGGCATCAGCCCCAGCATTTT
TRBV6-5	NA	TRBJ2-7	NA	CAGSSAYEQYF	TGTGCCGGCAGTTCAGCCTACGAGCAGTACTTC
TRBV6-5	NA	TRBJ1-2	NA	CASSTDPGVRYGYTF	TGTGCCAGCAGTACAGACCCAGGGGTTAGATATGGCTACACCTTC
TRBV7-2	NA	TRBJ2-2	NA	CASSLSAPSVTGELFF	TGTGCCAGCAGCTTATCCGCACCTTCAGTCACCGGGGAGCTGTTTTTT